This TCR beta chain is drawn from a study of blood T cell repertoires in COVID-19. The participants were between about 18 and 90 years old and came from some 23 US areas. Per germline, CDR1 LGHDT and CDR2 YNNKEL (reference sequence). V shed 3 bases and J 1 base; nucleotides not matched to a gene: 4. The CDR3 contains 16 residues. The repertoire was sequenced with immunoSEQ multiplex PCR; TCRdb's copy has only in-frame clones and lacks some. The table records 250,000 to 300,000 clones, approximately 83% of them present only once. The sequence was collected from a woman aged 45-65 years who had recovered from COVID-19. The sample consisted of PBMCs or T cells enriched from blood (not recorded which). This chain connects TRBV3-1 (or the pseudogene TRBV3-2) to TRBJ2-2, with 8 nucleotides matching TRBD1. DNA of the CDR3: TGTGCCAGCAGCCATCCAGGGGGCGAGAACACCGGGGAGCTGTTTTTT. As protein: CASSHPGGENTGELFF.